A selection of T cell receptor beta chains follows, all from one sample in a study of blood T cell repertoires in COVID-19. Sequencing used immunoSEQ multiplex PCR; TCRdb keeps in-frame clones, though not all of them. In the table there are a few hundred thousand clones, 75% to 85% of which are singletons. Specimen: PBMCs or T cells enriched from blood (not recorded which). Receptor source: a man aged 25-40 years with acute COVID-19. The CDR3 runs from the conserved cysteine through the conserved F or W. The D gene is left open where the match is weak. Clone size is stated in some rows and not others, as once, few, many or a class when expanded.

d_call: NA; v_call: TRBV7-2; j_call: TRBJ1-5; clone_size: NA; cdr3_aa: CASSLVGSGNQPQHF; cdr3_nt: TGTGCCAGCAGCTTAGTCGGGAGCGGTAATCAGCCCCAGCATTTT
d_call: NA; v_call: TRBV4-2; j_call: TRBJ2-5; clone_size: NA; cdr3_aa: CASSQEPQGAGETQYF; cdr3_nt: TGTGCCAGCAGCCAAGAACCGCAAGGGGCCGGAGAGACCCAGTACTTC
d_call: NA; v_call: TRBV19; j_call: TRBJ1-1; clone_size: NA; cdr3_aa: CASKIRGENTEAFF; cdr3_nt: TGTGCCAGTAAGATCCGGGGTGAGAACACTGAAGCTTTCTTT
d_call: TRBD1; v_call: TRBV27; j_call: TRBJ2-7; clone_size: few; cdr3_aa: CASRGQGVSYEQYF; cdr3_nt: TGTGCCAGCAGGGGACAGGGAGTTTCCTACGAGCAGTACTTC
d_call: NA; v_call: TRBV7-2; j_call: TRBJ2-5; clone_size: NA; cdr3_aa: CASMRAGRWETQYF; cdr3_nt: TGTGCCAGCATGAGGGCAGGGAGGTGGGAGACCCAGTACTTC
d_call: NA; v_call: TRBV19; j_call: TRBJ1-1; clone_size: NA; cdr3_aa: CASSARGEAFF; cdr3_nt: TGTGCCAGTAGTGCGCGGGGTGAAGCTTTCTTT
d_call: NA; v_call: TRBV6-5; j_call: TRBJ1-1; clone_size: once; cdr3_aa: CASNGGFTEAFF; cdr3_nt: TGTGCCAGCAACGGGGGATTCACTGAAGCTTTCTTT
d_call: NA; v_call: TRBV7-2; j_call: TRBJ1-6; clone_size: NA; cdr3_aa: CASSPPGFYNSPLHF; cdr3_nt: TGTGCCAGCAGCCCACCGGGGTTTTATAATTCACCCCTCCACTTT
d_call: NA; v_call: TRBV19; j_call: TRBJ1-5; clone_size: NA; cdr3_aa: CASSIDRVDQPQHF; cdr3_nt: TGTGCCAGTAGTATAGATCGCGTGGATCAGCCCCAGCATTTT
d_call: TRBD1; v_call: TRBV7-9; j_call: TRBJ1-2; clone_size: NA; cdr3_aa: CASSLVQGDYGYTF; cdr3_nt: TGTGCCAGCAGCTTAGTACAGGGGGACTATGGCTACACCTTC
d_call: TRBD1; v_call: TRBV5-5; j_call: TRBJ1-2; clone_size: NA; cdr3_aa: CASSLGDRVVYGYTF; cdr3_nt: TGTGCCAGCAGCTTGGGGGACAGGGTGGTTTATGGCTACACCTTC
d_call: NA; v_call: TRBV19; j_call: TRBJ1-1; clone_size: NA; cdr3_aa: CASTLSTHMNTEAFF; cdr3_nt: TGTGCCAGTACCCTTTCTACCCATATGAACACTGAAGCTTTCTTT
d_call: NA; v_call: TRBV5-6; j_call: TRBJ1-1; clone_size: NA; cdr3_aa: CASSNWPSSNTEAFF; cdr3_nt: TGTGCCAGCAGCAATTGGCCCTCATCAAACACTGAAGCTTTCTTT
d_call: TRBD1; v_call: TRBV2; j_call: TRBJ1-1; clone_size: NA; cdr3_aa: CASSQPGTGWGTEAFF; cdr3_nt: TGTGCCAGCAGTCAGCCCGGGACAGGGTGGGGCACTGAAGCTTTCTTT
d_call: NA; v_call: TRBV7-9; j_call: TRBJ2-2; clone_size: NA; cdr3_aa: CASTDSNTGELFF; cdr3_nt: TGTGCCAGCACTGACAGTAACACCGGGGAGCTGTTTTTT
d_call: TRBD2; v_call: TRBV2; j_call: TRBJ2-1; clone_size: few; cdr3_aa: CASSEWTSGGFQFF; cdr3_nt: TGTGCCAGCAGTGAATGGACTAGCGGGGGATTTCAGTTCTTC
d_call: NA; v_call: TRBV11-2; j_call: TRBJ2-7; clone_size: NA; cdr3_aa: CASSLRGSNYEQYF; cdr3_nt: TGTGCCAGCAGCTTACGAGGGTCGAACTACGAGCAGTACTTC
d_call: NA; v_call: TRBV28; j_call: TRBJ1-5; clone_size: NA; cdr3_aa: CASSSTGANQPQHF; cdr3_nt: TGTGCCAGCAGTTCAACCGGTGCAAATCAGCCCCAGCATTTT
d_call: TRBD1; v_call: TRBV3-1/TRBV3-2; j_call: TRBJ1-2; clone_size: NA; cdr3_aa: CASSLRQGARAYGYTF; cdr3_nt: TGTGCCAGCAGCCTCCGACAGGGGGCGCGGGCCTATGGCTACACCTTC
d_call: NA; v_call: TRBV6-4; j_call: TRBJ2-3; clone_size: NA; cdr3_aa: CASSDVGGGGTDTQYF; cdr3_nt: TGTGCCAGCAGTGACGTGGGGGGAGGAGGCACAGATACGCAGTATTTT
d_call: TRBD1; v_call: TRBV9; j_call: TRBJ1-2; clone_size: NA; cdr3_aa: CASSETGVYGYTF; cdr3_nt: TGTGCCAGCAGCGAGACAGGGGTTTATGGCTACACCTTC
d_call: NA; v_call: TRBV4-1; j_call: TRBJ1-4; clone_size: NA; cdr3_aa: CASSQELGFLTNEKLFF; cdr3_nt: TGCGCCAGCAGCCAAGAACTCGGGTTTTTAACTAATGAAAAACTGTTTTTT
d_call: NA; v_call: TRBV27; j_call: TRBJ2-1; clone_size: once; cdr3_aa: CASRTRSEQFF; cdr3_nt: TGTGCCAGCAGGACTAGAAGTGAGCAGTTCTTC
d_call: NA; v_call: TRBV6-5; j_call: TRBJ1-5; clone_size: NA; cdr3_aa: CASSPTGTLNQPQHF; cdr3_nt: TGTGCCAGCAGTCCCACCGGGACACTCAATCAGCCCCAGCATTTT
d_call: TRBD1; v_call: TRBV27; j_call: TRBJ1-3; clone_size: NA; cdr3_aa: CASSLSGSRGRNTIYF; cdr3_nt: TGTGCCAGCAGTTTATCCGGTTCCAGGGGGCGAAACACCATATATTTT